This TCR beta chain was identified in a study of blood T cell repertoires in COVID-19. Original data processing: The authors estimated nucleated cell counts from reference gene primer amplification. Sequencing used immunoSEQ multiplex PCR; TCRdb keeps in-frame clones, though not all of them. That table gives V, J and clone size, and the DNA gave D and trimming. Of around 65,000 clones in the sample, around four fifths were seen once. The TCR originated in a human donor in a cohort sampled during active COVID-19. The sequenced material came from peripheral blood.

The CDR3 DNA reads TGTGCCAGCAGCCCTAATACTGGGACAGGGGGGAAAAACATTCAGTACTTC. Translating gives CASSPNTGTGGKNIQYF. The V gene is TRBV7-9, the J gene TRBJ2-4; 11 positions match TRBD1. The CDR3 spans 17 residues. The V segment lost 5 bases and the J segment 4 bases; nucleotides outside the gene matches: 10. Germline V gene lookup returns CDR1 SEHNR and CDR2 FQNEAQ (reference sequence). The whole variable domain, filled in from reference TRBV7-9 and TRBJ2-4, reads DTGVSQNPRHKITKRGQNVTFRCDPISEHNRLYWYRQTLGQGPEFLTYFQNEAQLEKSRLLSDRFSAERPKGSFSTLEIQRTEQGDSAMYLCASSPNTGTGGKNIQYFGAGTRLSVL.